This record looks at one T cell receptor (beta chain) sequence and its context. The same CDR3 can be traced to other DNA sequences in this sample. Clones were read by immunoSEQ multiplex PCR, and TCRdb kept only the in-frame ones, dropping some. The sample includes 2 million to 2.5 million clones, about 95% of them seen just once. From germline, CDR1 is PRHDT and CDR2 FYEKMQ (reference sequence). CDR3 length equals 16 residues. V was clipped by 5 bases and J by 2 bases; unmatched bases: 7. CD45RO-negative, CCR7-positively selected cells formed the naive CD8 fraction, excluding terminally differentiated effector memory CD45RA+ cells. This sample was taken from a study of shared clonotypes between healthy human individuals. Study-wide background: CD4 naive cells filled three plates per donor, CD4 memory three, CD8 naive two and CD8 memory one.

The sequence was obtained from a man between 18 and 29 years old in good health. Sequenced sample: naive CD8+ T cells sorted from blood. The rearrangement uses TRBV13 and TRBJ2-5, with TRBD2 matching over 11 bases. This CDR3 reads CASSARLAGTQETQYF. CDR3 sequence (DNA): TGTGCCAGCAGCGCCAGACTAGCGGGGACACAAGAGACCCAGTACTTC.